This T cell receptor beta chain was documented in a study of blood T cell repertoires in COVID-19. About the research overall: From the United States, Italy and Spain came samples of acute and convalescent COVID-19. The cDNA or gDNA used as material had been derived from T cells, B-cell-depleted T cells, or PBMCs.

Germline V gene lookup returns CDR1 LGHDT and CDR2 YNNKEL (reference sequence). V shed 4 bases and J shed 0 bases, with 15 bases lying between them. The CDR3 has 17 amino acids. Per the original data handling: It was from reference gene primer amplification that nucleated cell counts were estimated. Clones were sequenced by immunoSEQ multiplex PCR, and TCRdb holds only the in-frame ones, with some missing. Clone size and V and J calls were adopted from that table, with D and trimming inferred from the DNA. The repertoire consists of around 130,000 clones, with around nine tenths occurring once and the leading ten covering about 3.5%.

Sequencing input: peripheral blood. The clonotype comes from a man aged 50 to 60 with active COVID-19. The V call is TRBV3-1 (or the pseudogene TRBV3-2), the J call TRBJ2-2, with D possibly being TRBD1 (5 bases). CDR3 DNA sequence: TGTGCCAGCAGCCGCCTTAGGGGCGCGGCGAACACCGGGGAGCTGTTTTTT. The encoded protein is CASSRLRGAANTGELFF.